These T cell receptor beta chains were read from a single sample in a study of T cell changes during pregnancy in multiple sclerosis. Assay: immunoSEQ multiplex PCR; the TCRdb copy retains only in-frame clones and omits some. The table includes about 40,000 clones, around nine tenths detected once. Here the sequenced sample was peripheral blood, taken before pregnancy. The receptors come from a female donor with multiple sclerosis, enrolled in a pregnancy study. Each CDR3 is given with its conserved first and last residue. A D gene is named only where the DNA matches it firmly. Size is stated for part of the rows, as once, few or many counts, or as a class when the clone is expanded.

cdr3_nt cdr3_aa d_call v_call clone_size j_call
TGTGCCAGCAGTTTTCGGGATTCACCCCTCCACTTT CASSFRDSPLHF - TRBV27 - TRBJ1-6
TGTGCCAGCAGCTCCCAGAGGGAGACCCAGTACTTC CASSSQRETQYF - TRBV7-2 - TRBJ2-5
TGTGCCAGCAGCTTAGAGCTGGTCACTGAAGCTTTCTTT CASSLELVTEAFF - TRBV7-9 few TRBJ1-1
TGTGCCAGCAGAACTAGCGGGAGGGGTCCGACCTACGAGCAGTACTTC CASRTSGRGPTYEQYF TRBD2 TRBV27 - TRBJ2-7
TGCGCCAGCAGCCCTTTAGCGGTCCCTGCCCCAGATACGCAGTATTTT CASSPLAVPAPDTQYF - TRBV4-1 - TRBJ2-3
TGTGCCAGCAGCTTCGAGTATGAGCAGTTCTTC CASSFEYEQFF - TRBV11-1 few TRBJ2-1
TGCGCCAGCAGCTTGGAACTGGGACAGGGGATGAACGGGGAGCTGTTTTTT CASSLELGQGMNGELFF TRBD1 TRBV5-1 - TRBJ2-2
TGCGCCAGCACCCGACTAGCGGGTGACACCGGGGAGCTGTTTTTT CASTRLAGDTGELFF TRBD2 TRBV5-1 - TRBJ2-2
TGCAGCGTTGGGCTCTTAGCGGGAGGGAACGAGCAGTACTTC CSVGLLAGGNEQYF TRBD2 TRBV29-1 - TRBJ2-7
TGCGCCAGCAGATCCCCCCTTTTAACAGGGGGATCGGGCAATCAGCCCCAGCATTTT CASRSPLLTGGSGNQPQHF TRBD1 TRBV23-1 - TRBJ1-5
TGTGCCAGCAGTCGGACAGGGGAGGGAGGCTACACCTTC CASSRTGEGGYTF TRBD1 TRBV6-6 few TRBJ1-2
TGCGCCAGCAGCTTGGGGACAGGAAGCAATCAGCCCCAGCATTTT CASSLGTGSNQPQHF TRBD1 TRBV5-1 - TRBJ1-5
TGTGCCAGCAGCTCCCAACCGACAAGATCCTACAATGAGCAGTTCTTC CASSSQPTRSYNEQFF - TRBV7-3 - TRBJ2-1
TGTGCCAGCAGCGTAGACAGTACCTATGGCTACACCTTC CASSVDSTYGYTF - TRBV5-6 - TRBJ1-2
TGTGCCAGCAGCGGACGGAGCGGGAGAAGCCAAGAGACCCAGTACTTC CASSGRSGRSQETQYF TRBD2 TRBV9 - TRBJ2-5
TGTGCCAGCAGTTTAACTCTCTCCCAGGGCGAGCAGTACTTC CASSLTLSQGEQYF - TRBV27 - TRBJ2-7
TGTGCCAGCAGCTTTACCTACGAGCAGTACTTC CASSFTYEQYF - TRBV7-2 - TRBJ2-7
TGTGCCAGTAGTATGGCAGGGAGGTCGAATCCGTACAATGAGCAGTTCTTC CASSMAGRSNPYNEQFF - TRBV19 - TRBJ2-1
TGTGCCAGTAGTGTCGGGACTAGCGGGGGAGAGACCCAGTACTTC CASSVGTSGGETQYF TRBD2 TRBV19 - TRBJ2-5